This T cell receptor beta chain was recovered during a study of shared clonotypes between healthy human individuals. This table comes from immunoSEQ multiplex PCR, and its TCRdb copy is limited to in-frame clones, with some not included. The sample yields some 530,000 clones, approximately 80% seen once. Study findings and constraints: The sole specimen, blood, was sampled, and tissue repertoires likely differ. Read depth was anticipated to influence clonotype sharing among donors.

V shed 3 bases and J shed 3 bases, with 11 bases lying between them. Per the germline V gene, CDR1 is KGHSH and CDR2 is LQKENI. This CDR3 region has 14 residues. Worth noting for this clone: The antigen is undetermined.

The sample was PBMCs. The TCR was taken from a woman aged 40 to 50 in good health. Some clones in this sample may be carry-over from other donors' samples. V usage is TRBV18 and J usage is TRBJ1-1, with a tentative D call TRBD1 (6 bases). Here the CDR3 DNA reads TGTGCCAGCTCACCGGCGGGGGCGTACACTGAAGCTTTCTTT. Protein sequence: CASSPAGAYTEAFF. The whole variable domain, remainder taken from reference TRBV18 and TRBJ1-1, is NAGVMQNPRHLVRRRGQEARLRCSPMKGHSHVYWYRQLPEEGLKFMVYLQKENIIDESGMPKERFSAEFPKEGPSILRIQQVVRGDSAAYFCASSPAGAYTEAFFGQGTRLTVV.